This is a list of T cell receptor beta chains from one sample in a study of CD8 T cells in Susac syndrome. Each CDR3 protein gets one entry after TCRdb re-called the immunoSEQ multiplex PCR reads with MiXCR. The table shows 100,000 or so distinct CDR3 sequences, with 85% to 95% occurring only once. Sequenced sample: CD8+ T cells from PBMCs. These receptors were taken from a human donor in good health. Both conserved end residues are part of each CDR3. D genes are given only for firm matches. Expanded clones are given a class, and other clones once, few, many or no size at all.

>.|TRBJ1-2|TRBV6-5|.
TGTGCCAGCAGTTACTCGGGCCCGGAGGGCGGCTACACCTTC
CASSYSGPEGGYTF
>.|TRBJ1-1|TRBV7-6|TRBD1
TGTGCCAGTCGGACCCCGGGACAGGGAAACACTGAAGCTTTCTTT
CASRTPGQGNTEAFF
>once|TRBJ2-7|TRBV5-5|.
TGTGCCAGCAGCTTGGTGGGGGTACCCTCCTACGAGCAGTACTTC
CASSLVGVPSYEQYF
>.|TRBJ2-7|TRBV7-9|TRBD1
TGTGCCAGCAGCCCGGGGACAGTTGAGTACTTC
CASSPGTVEYF
>.|TRBJ1-1|TRBV28|TRBD1
TGTGCCAGCAGCTCCACGGGACAGGGGGTTGAAGCTTTCTTT
CASSSTGQGVEAFF
>once|TRBJ1-1|TRBV10-3|.
TGTGCCTCTTCCGGGGGGATGAACACTGAAGCTTTCTTT
CASSGGMNTEAFF
>.|TRBJ2-6|TRBV28|TRBD2
TGTGCCAGCAACGGGGGGACTGGGGCCAACGTCCTGACTTTC
CASNGGTGANVLTF
>.|TRBJ2-1|TRBV7-2|TRBD2
TGTGCCAGCAGCGAGGGGCTAGCGGGAAACAATGAGCAGTTCTTC
CASSEGLAGNNEQFF
>.|TRBJ1-2|TRBV7-9|.
TGTGCCAGCAGCTTAGGGACGGAAAAAGCTAACTATGGCTACACCTTC
CASSLGTEKANYGYTF
>once|TRBJ2-1|TRBV3-1|TRBD2
TGTGCCAGCAGGCCGACTAGCGGGAAGCTAGATGAGCAGTTCTTC
CASRPTSGKLDEQFF
>.|TRBJ2-1|TRBV7-9|.
TGTGCCAGCAGCTCTGGCATGAATGAGCAGTTCTTC
CASSSGMNEQFF
>.|TRBJ1-2|TRBV7-8|.
TGCATATCGTTTGACGGTAACTATGGCTACACCTTC
CISFDGNYGYTF
>.|TRBJ2-5|TRBV5-4|.
TGTGCCAGCACCCGGGGAGTTCAAGAGACCCAGTACTTC
CASTRGVQETQYF
>.|TRBJ1-6|TRBV7-9|.
TGTGCCAGCAGCAACACTGATTTGACCTATAATTCACCCCTCCACTTT
CASSNTDLTYNSPLHF
>.|TRBJ1-2|TRBV20-1|.
TGCAGTGCTAGGCGGGGGGACTATGGCTACACCTTC
CSARRGDYGYTF